This TCR beta chain stems from a study of blood T cell repertoires in COVID-19. About the research overall: Sites across the United States, Italy and Spain contributed samples from acute and convalescent COVID-19.

V was clipped by 1 base and J by 4 bases, with 13 bases between them. The germline V gene has CDR1 LGHNA and CDR2 YSLEER. This CDR3 is built from 15 residues. Original processing notes: Reference gene primers were amplified, and this amplification served to estimate nucleated cell counts. Profiled with immunoSEQ multiplex PCR; TCRdb holds only in-frame clones, not every one. V, J and clone size are those of that table, while D and trimming were read from the DNA. The sample carries around 140,000 clones, 80% to 90% recorded once. This sequence was found in a man aged 50 to 59 who had recovered from COVID-19. The rearrangement joins TRBV4-3 to TRBJ2-5, with D hard to call. Sequencing used peripheral blood. CDR3 coding DNA: TGCGCCAGCAGCCAAGTAGAGAGGAGAAGAGAGACCCAGTACTTC. Translated, it gives CASSQVERRRETQYF.